This entry lists 10 T cell receptor beta chains sequenced from one sample in a study of immune evolution from preneoplasia to lung adenocarcinoma. TCRdb's copy holds only in-frame clones and misses some; the assay was immunoSEQ multiplex PCR. Of under 9,500 clones in the sample, roughly 77% were seen once. The sequenced sample consisted of FFPE minimally invasive lung adenocarcinoma tissue. Receptors originate from a person aged 65 to 79 with lung adenocarcinoma.

The rearrangement uses TRBV29-1 and TRBJ1-2; TRBD1 aligns across 10 bases. Germline CDR1 reads SQVTM; CDR2 reads ANQGSEA. This CDR3 region has 13 residues. V was clipped by 3 bases and J by 5 bases; unmatched bases: 3. CDR3 in amino acids: CSVDPGQGYGYTF. CDR3 DNA: TGCAGCGTTGACCCGGGACAGGGGTATGGCTACACCTTC.

The V and J genes are TRBV4-2 and TRBJ1-1; D perhaps matches TRBD1 (5 bases). V lost 0 bases, J lost 2 bases, and 13 bases lay in between. Germline CDR1 reads LGHNA; CDR2 reads YNFKEQ. The CDR3 covers 16 residues. In DNA form, the CDR3 reads TGTGCCAGCAGCCAAGAGGGCTGGGACCGTAACACTGAAGCTTTCTTT. It is translated as CASSQEGWDRNTEAFF.

J is TRBJ2-2 and V is TRBV6-4; D remains ambiguous. CDR1 is MRHNA and CDR2 is SNTAGT in the germline V gene. The CDR3 is 15 amino acids. V shed 4 bases and J shed 1 base, with 10 bases lying between them. In DNA, the CDR3 is TGTGCCAGCAGTGCGAAGGACGGGAACACCGGGGAGCTGTTTTTT. Its translation is CASSAKDGNTGELFF.

This clone was picked up one time. V gene TRBV19 combines with J gene TRBJ2-7; tentatively, D is TRBD1 (5 bases). Trimming cost V 0 bases and J 6 bases, with 15 bases left between them. This CDR3 has 15 residues. CDR1 and CDR2 (germline): LNHDA, SQIVND (reference sequence). CDR3 protein: CASSIDRRDNSEQYF. CDR3 bases: TGTGCCAGTAGTATAGATCGCAGGGATAATAGCGAGCAGTACTTC.

This clone was seen more than once but under ten times. The V gene is TRBV7-3, the J gene TRBJ1-3, with D uncertain. CDR1 is SGHTA, CDR2 FQGTGA, per germline. The CDR3 has 13 amino acids. The ends were cut back, 4 bases at V and 4 bases at J, with 8 bases in the middle. CDR3 sequence (DNA): TGTGCCAGCAGCTCGCAGGCGGGAAACACCATATATTTT. Protein sequence: CASSSQAGNTIYF.

The chain is built from TRBV5-1 and TRBJ2-7; D tentatively reads TRBD1 or TRBD2 (5 bases each). The length of the CDR3 is 16 residues. The germline V gene encodes CDR1 SGHRS and CDR2 YFSETQ. Deletions cut 2 bases from V and 9 bases from J, with 24 bases between. The CDR3 nucleotides are TGCGCCAGCAGCTTAATCCCGGGACGGAACACCCAAGGGCAGTACTTC. It translates to CASSLIPGRNTQGQYF.

This clone was picked up a small number of times. Other DNA sequences in the sample encode the same CDR3. This chain joins TRBV5-1 and TRBJ2-2; the D gene is possibly TRBD2 (6 bases). CDR3 size: 14 residues. V was trimmed by 4 bases and J by 1 base, leaving 8 bases between them. Germline V CDR1 and CDR2: SGHRS, YFSETQ. CDR3 protein: CASSGGLNTGELFF. DNA of the CDR3: TGCGCCAGCAGCGGGGGACTGAACACCGGGGAGCTGTTTTTT.

The V call is TRBV28, the J call TRBJ2-1; D tentatively reads TRBD1 or TRBD2 (5 bases each). The CDR3 runs to 13 residues. Trimming removed 5 bases from V and 8 bases from J, with 13 bases in between. Per the germline V gene, CDR1 is MDHEN and CDR2 is SYDVKM. CDR3 sequence: CASSPSGTYEQFF. CDR3 sequence (DNA): TGTGCCAGCAGTCCTAGTGGGACCTATGAGCAGTTCTTC.

This clone was counted once. This chain uses TRBV5-4 with TRBJ2-1, with TRBD2 identical over 7 bases. This CDR3 is built from 15 residues. Germline V gives CDR1 SGHNT, CDR2 YYREEE (reference sequence). The ends lost 3 bases at V and 0 bases at J; junction bases unmatched: 3. The CDR3 DNA follows: TGTGCCAGCAGCTGGGGGGGGAGCTCCTACAATGAGCAGTTCTTC. As protein: CASSWGGSSYNEQFF. The full variable domain, in which reference TRBV5-4 and TRBJ2-1 provide the parts outside the CDR3, is ETGVTQSPTHLIKTRGQQVTLRCSSQSGHNTVSWYQQALGQGPQFIFQYYREEENGRGNFPPRFSGLQFPNYSSELNVNALELDDSALYLCASSWGGSSYNEQFFGPGTRLTVL.

The rearrangement joins TRBV4-1 to TRBJ2-7; maybe TRBD1 (5 bases). This CDR3 is 15 amino acids long. In germline, CDR1 is MGHRA, CDR2 YSYEKL. V was clipped by 2 bases and J by 3 bases, with 14 bases between them. The CDR3 DNA is TGCGCCAGCAGCCAATCCACAGGAGCTAACTACGAGCAGTACTTC. Amino acid sequence: CASSQSTGANYEQYF.